This TCR beta chain is from a study of CD8+CD57+ T cells in acquired aplastic anemia. Across the whole study: Each DNA sample taken from sorted CD4+ and CD8+ cells came to about 3 ug on average.

TCR beta VDJ and CDR3 profiling used genomic DNA as template. TCRdb reanalysed the reads using MiXCR and keeps one entry per CDR3 protein. This sample has some 200,000 distinct CDR3 sequences; around half occur once, and the top ten carry 9.7%. The germline gives CDR1 SGHAT, CDR2 FQNNGV. This CDR3 has 16 residues. With V trimmed by 5 bases and J by 0 bases, 6 bases remained unmatched. Turning to this clonotype: Its antigen is as yet unknown.

General observations from the study: Under 35 was the count of CD8+ CDR3 sequences that patients shared with controls. With respect to CD8+ Simpson's diversity, patients and controls did not differ significantly.

Whoever was chosen for sequencing had shown CD8+CD57+ cell expansion by flow cytometry. Patients had undergone no therapy by the time their blood was sampled. Material for sequencing was sorted CD4+, CD8+, or CD8+CD57+ T cells (not recorded which) from PBMCs. The clonotype comes from a human donor with aplastic anemia. The chain couples TRBV11-2 to TRBJ2-1, with TRBD2 matching over 8 bases. The CDR3 is CASSPLGTSSYNEQFF. CDR3 DNA sequence: TGTGCCAGCAGCCCACTGGGGACTAGCTCCTACAATGAGCAGTTCTTC.